The 13 T cell receptor beta chains in this list originate from one sample, sequenced in a study of regulatory T cells in long-lasting Graves disease. Researchers made TCR beta libraries by using iRepertoire HTBI primers and running Arm-PCR on CDR3 regions. TCRdb analysed the multiplex PCR reads with MiXCR anew, one entry per CDR3 protein. The sample carries hundreds of thousands of distinct CDR3 sequences, 15% to 20% recorded once. Sample time point: newly diagnosed GD, antithyroid drugs for less than 3 months. The TCR library used RNA extracted from PBMCs. The sequences come from peripheral blood mononuclear cells (PBMCs), collected at new diagnosis, from a patient treated with antithyroid drugs. The receptor source for this set is a female donor with Graves disease.

This clonotype was seen many times. V and J are TRBV12-3 or TRBV12-4 and TRBJ2-7, with D perhaps TRBD1 (6 bases). V shed 5 bases and J shed 2 bases, with 16 bases lying between them. The CDR3 has 15 residues. For the CDR3, the DNA is TGTGCCAGCAGTCCCCTCGACAGGTCCCCCTACGAGCAGTACTTC. Protein: CASSPLDRSPYEQYF.

V gene TRBV19 combines with J gene TRBJ2-1, with D possibly being TRBD1 (5 bases). V lost 5 bases to trimming and J lost 5 bases, with 22 bases between them. The germline V gene encodes CDR1 LNHDA and CDR2 SQIVND (reference sequence). This CDR3 is built from 17 residues. CDR3 sequence (DNA): TGTGCCAGTAGTCCAACAGGCGGACGAGCACGAAACAATGAGCAGTTCTTC. This encodes CASSPTGGRARNNEQFF.

This clonotype was counted at least ten times. The rearrangement joins TRBV29-1 to TRBJ1-2, with D possibly matching TRBD1 (5 bases). V was pared by 5 bases and J by 0 bases, with 10 bases between. Germline V gene data show CDR1 as SQVTM and CDR2 as ANQGSEA. There are 13 residues in the CDR3. The CDR3 DNA reads TGCAGCGTTCCCGGGGCTGCTAACTATGGCTACACCTTC. It is translated as CSVPGAANYGYTF.

J is TRBJ1-5 and V is TRBV30; 7 bases map to TRBD1. Germline CDR1 reads GTSNPN; CDR2 reads SVGIG (reference sequence). The CDR3 contains 12 residues. V dropped 3 bases and J dropped 9; count of bases not matched to a gene: 5. The DNA of the CDR3 is TGTGCCTGGAGGGTGGACAGGTGGCCCCAGCATTTT. It specifies CAWRVDRWPQHF.

This clonotype was counted ten times or more. This chain connects TRBV6-1 to TRBJ2-2; 7 bases are shared with TRBD1. The CDR3 has 14 amino acids. Germline V gene sequence: CDR1 MNHNS, CDR2 SASEGT. The V and J ends lost 6 bases and 2 bases, in that order; junction bases with no gene match: 3. CDR3 DNA: TGTGCCAGCAGGAGGGGGCTTAACACCGGGGAGCTGTTTTTT. This gives the protein CASRRGLNTGELFF.

In its sample, this clonotype was seen many times. The chain combines TRBV7-9 with TRBJ2-2; no reliable D call. Trimming shortened V by 3 bases and J by 2 bases, and 13 bases separated the two germline ends. Germline loops: CDR1 SEHNR, CDR2 FQNEAQ (reference sequence). The CDR3 covers 16 residues. The CDR3, as DNA: TGTGCCAGCAGCTTCAAACCCAGCACTAACACCGGGGAGCTGTTTTTT. This codes for CASSFKPSTNTGELFF.

This chain joins TRBV6-1 and TRBJ2-1; 10 nucleotides align to TRBD1. V dropped 3 bases and J dropped 6; count of bases not matched to a gene: 11. Germline V gene lookup returns CDR1 MNHNS and CDR2 SASEGT. The CDR3 covers 17 residues. DNA for the CDR3: TGTGCCAGCAGTGACCTTAGGACAGGGGGAGGGGGCAATGAGCAGTTCTTC. The encoded protein is CASSDLRTGGGGNEQFF.

The sample holds many counts of this clonotype. V and J are TRBV11-2 and TRBJ1-1, with D hard to call. Trimming removed 1 base at V and 1 base at J, with 7 bases between. The CDR3 runs 14 residues. Germline assignment: CDR1 SGHAT and CDR2 FQNNGV. The CDR3 loop is CASSLGLANTEAFF. The CDR3 DNA follows: TGTGCCAGCAGCTTAGGGTTAGCGAACACTGAAGCTTTCTTT. Using reference TRBV11-2 and TRBJ1-1 for the parts outside the CDR3, the full variable domain is EAGVAQSPRYKIIEKRQSVAFWCNPISGHATLYWYQQILGQGPKLLIQFQNNGVVDDSQLPKDRFSAERLKGVDSTLKIQPAKLEDSAVYLCASSLGLANTEAFFGQGTRLTVV.

The rearrangement links TRBV28 to TRBJ1-4; 7 bases line up with TRBD1. Trimming cost V 4 bases and J 7 bases; bases outside gene matches: 12. This CDR3 region has 16 residues. CDR1 and CDR2 (germline): MDHEN, SYDVKM. The CDR3 here is CASSSPRQGGGEKLFF. CDR3 bases: TGTGCCAGCAGTTCCCCCCGTCAGGGGGGAGGTGAAAAACTGTTTTTT.

The chain is built from TRBV6-1 and TRBJ2-4, with TRBD1 matching 8 bases. The CDR3 is 20 residues long. V lost 6 bases, J lost 0 bases, and 19 bases stayed unmatched. Germline V gene lookup returns CDR1 MNHNS and CDR2 SASEGT. The CDR3 sequence is CASSQHGQGSSYLAKNIQYF. The CDR3 DNA follows: TGTGCCAGCAGCCAACACGGACAGGGTTCTTCTTATTTAGCCAAAAACATTCAGTACTTC.

The chain has TRBV7-9 and TRBJ2-3; D may correspond to TRBD1 or TRBD2 (6 bases each). The end of the DNA aligns better with TRBJ2-5, so the J call may be wrong. The CDR3 extends over 13 amino acids. Germline-derived CDR1 and CDR2 are SEHNR and FQNEAQ (reference sequence). Here the CDR3 DNA reads TGTGCCAGCAGCCATACAGGGAGGGAGACCCAGTACTTC. Residues: CASSHTGRETQYF.

This clonotype occurred many times. The chain has TRBV11-2 and TRBJ1-3; possible D gene TRBD1, 5 bases. The CDR3 runs to 15 residues. V gave up 5 bases and J gave up 10 bases, with 21 bases separating them. Germline-derived CDR1 and CDR2 are SGHAT and FQNNGV. Here the CDR3 reads CASSEGTAPLGTIYF. The CDR3 region has the DNA TGTGCCAGCAGCGAGGGGACGGCGCCACTGGGGACCATATATTTT.

This clonotype came up many times. The chain has TRBV12-3 or TRBV12-4 and TRBJ2-1, with TRBD1 as a possible D gene (5 bases). There are 13 residues in the CDR3. Trimming stripped 4 bases from V and 4 bases from J, with 8 bases between. The CDR3 loop is CASSSRQYNEQFF. The CDR3 DNA reads TGTGCCAGCAGTTCACGACAGTACAATGAGCAGTTCTTC.